The 5 T cell receptor beta chains reported below all come from one sample, sequenced in a study of CXCR3-negative and CXCR3-positive naive CD8 T cells. 5' RACE that incorporated UMI labels was used to prepare the TRB cDNA libraries. TCRdb reworked the 5' RACE reads into one entry per CDR3 protein, no DNA. This sample's table has 90,000 to 100,000 distinct CDR3 sequences. Sequencing was performed on naive CXCR3- CD8+ T cells from blood. The subset denotes: CD45RO-CCR7+CD27+CD95- naive CD8+ T cells lacking CXCR3 (TNR3-). All receptors come from a human donor in good health. Some clones in this sample may be carry-over from other donors' samples.

V and J are TRBV5-1 and TRBJ2-1; TCRdb returns TRBD1, unconfirmable since there is no DNA. CDR1 is SGHRS and CDR2 is YFSETQ in the germline V gene. This CDR3 comprises 16 residues. The chain's CDR3 is CASSLRGDSRRNEQFF.

The gene calls are TRBV9 and TRBJ2-1. This CDR3 has 16 amino acids. Germline V lookup: CDR1 SGDLS, CDR2 YYNGEE. CDR3 loop: CASSHQTGRSYNEQFF.

The V call is TRBV5-6, the J call TRBJ2-5; without DNA, the TCRdb call of TRBD2 cannot be checked. Germline CDR1 and CDR2: SGHDT and YYEEEE. The CDR3 length is 16 residues. The CDR3 protein is CASSLFLAGFQETQYF. The complete variable domain, with remaining parts taken from reference TRBV5-6 and TRBJ2-5, reads DAGVTQSPTHLIKTRGQQVTLRCSPKSGHDTVSWYQQALGQGPQFIFQYYEEEERQRGNFPDRFSGHQFPNYSSELNVNALLLGDSALYLCASSLFLAGFQETQYFGPGTRLLVL.

The chain carries TRBV29-1 and TRBJ2-3; there is no DNA to check the TCRdb D call of TRBD1. The germline V gene encodes CDR1 SQVTM and CDR2 ANQGSEA. This CDR3 has 19 amino acids. The CDR3 sequence is CSVESAPGEEGAVTDTQYF.

V is TRBV11-2 and J is TRBJ2-4; checking the TCRdb D call of TRBD1 is not possible without DNA. This CDR3 contains 13 residues. Germline V gives CDR1 SGHAT, CDR2 FQNNGV. The CDR3: CASSFLLGDIQYF.